These 20 T cell receptor beta chains were all obtained from the same sample, sequenced in a study of T and B cells in COVID-19 patients (dated by TCRdb to about 2020). For sequencing, an Illumina MiSeq was employed. TRB rearrangements were amplified by multiplex PCR with BIOMED2 TRB-A/B primer pools. TCRdb reworked the public reads: Q25 trimming with fastp, MiXCR clone assembly, productive beta chains retained. Every entry covers one CDR3 protein and lists the most common genes and DNA from its rows. In this sample the table shows roughly 3,200 distinct CDR3 sequences, more than 25% of which occur a single time. Together, the top ten hold around a quarter of the sample. Genomic DNA extracted from blood was used in amounts of about 250-550 ng for amplification of TRB repertoires. What was sequenced was blood. These receptors all come from a human donor with active COVID-19.

In its sample, this clonotype ranks as large (0.1 to 1%). This chain joins TRBV30 and TRBJ2-6, with TRBD1 as a possible D gene (5 bases). This CDR3 contains 13 residues. V dropped 3 bases and J dropped 4 bases, with 7 bases sitting between them. Germline loops: CDR1 GTSNPN, CDR2 SVGIG (reference sequence). DNA of the CDR3: TGTGCCTGGAGAGGGGTCGGGGCCAACGTCCTGACTTTC. Translation: CAWRGVGANVLTF.

By share, this clonotype ranks as medium-sized. The chain recombines TRBV30 with TRBJ2-7, with D perhaps matching TRBD1 (6 bases). V was trimmed by 0 bases and J by 6 bases, leaving 12 bases between them. The CDR3 sequence is 13 residues long. From germline, CDR1 is GTSNPN and CDR2 SVGIG (reference sequence). The CDR3 nucleotides read TGTGCCTGGAGTGTACAGGGATTTCTCGAGCAGTACTTC. It encodes CAWSVQGFLEQYF. The whole variable domain, filled in from reference TRBV30 and TRBJ2-7, reads SQTIHQWPATLVQPVGSPLSLECTVEGTSNPNLYWYRQAAGRGLQLLFYSVGIGQISSEVPQNLSASRPQDRQFILSSKKLLLSDSGFYLCAWSVQGFLEQYFGPGTRLTVT.

This chain uses TRBV5-1 with TRBJ2-1; D gene unclear. Germline V gene lookup returns CDR1 SGHRS and CDR2 YFSETQ. V lost 4 bases to trimming and J lost 2 bases, with 7 bases between them. The CDR3 is 13 residues long. CDR3 protein: CASSPAAYNEQFF. DNA for the CDR3: TGCGCCAGCAGCCCGGCGGCCTACAATGAGCAGTTCTTC.

CDR3 protein: CSARHHSYSDEQFF. The DNA for the CDR3 is TGCAGTGCTAGGCACCATTCTTATTCGGATGAGCAGTTCTTC. The chain uses TRBV20-1 and TRBJ2-1; D is unresolved. This CDR3 has 14 residues. Germline CDR1 is DFQATT and CDR2 is SNEGSKA (reference sequence). Trimming removed 3 bases from V and 8 bases from J, with 17 bases in between.

By share, this clonotype ranks as medium-sized. The chain employs TRBV6-5 and TRBJ2-7; 7 bases are shared with TRBD1. J was trimmed by 1 base and V by 6 bases; bases with no gene match: 3. Germline V gives CDR1 MNHEY, CDR2 SVGAGI. There are 13 residues in the CDR3. The CDR3, as DNA: TGTGCCAGCAGCAGGACAGGATCCTACGAGCAGTACTTC. Protein sequence: CASSRTGSYEQYF.

This clonotype qualifies as medium-sized (0.01 to 0.1%). V is TRBV6-5 and J is TRBJ1-6, with D uncertain. The CDR3 spans 12 residues. V lost 2 bases and J lost 14, with 10 bases in between. Germline loops: CDR1 MNHEY, CDR2 SVGAGI. The CDR3 DNA sequence: TGTGCCAGCAGTTACAGGGCCTCGGCCCTCCACTTT. Translation gives CASSYRASALHF.

This clonotype is classed as medium-sized. The CDR3 nucleotides are TGTGCCAGTACCTCGACAGGGTTAGGGGATCAGCCCCAGCATTTT. This codes for CASTSTGLGDQPQHF. The gene calls are TRBV19 and TRBJ1-5, with 7 bases matching TRBD1. Germline loops: CDR1 LNHDA, CDR2 SQIVND (reference sequence). The CDR3 is 15 amino acids. Trimming cost V 7 bases and J 5 bases; bases outside gene matches: 11.

In its sample, this clonotype is medium-sized (0.01 to 0.1%). The rearrangement links TRBV5-4 to TRBJ2-5; 8 bases align to TRBD2. Germline V gene sequence: CDR1 SGHNT, CDR2 YYREEE (reference sequence). This CDR3 is built from 15 residues. With V trimmed by 0 bases and J by 2 bases, 3 bases remained unmatched. The CDR3 protein is CASSLGAGEQETQYF. CDR3 DNA sequence: TGTGCCAGCAGCTTGGGAGCGGGGGAACAAGAGACCCAGTACTTC.

This clonotype came up a few times. The J gene is TRBJ1-1, the V gene TRBV5-4; D gene ambiguous. This CDR3 has 16 residues. Trimming took 2 bases from V and 4 from J, leaving 18 bases between them. Germline values: CDR1 SGHNT, CDR2 YYREEE (reference sequence). The CDR3 DNA follows: TGTGCCAGCAGCTTAGGAGGTATGATGACGGGCACTGAAGCTTTCTTT. This encodes CASSLGGMMTGTEAFF.

Details on this clonotype: A junction boundary mismatches the germline segment, possibly from a read error. The rearrangement links TRBV5-1 to TRBJ2-2, with 8 bases that match TRBD2. This CDR3 spans 15 amino acids. The germline V gene encodes CDR1 SGHRS and CDR2 YFSETQ. The CDR3 is CASSLSAGATVELFF. In nucleotides, the CDR3 is TGCGCCAGCAGCTTGTCAGCGGGGGCAACCGTGGAGCTGTTTTTT.

The chain employs TRBV6-5 and TRBJ1-5, with 7 nucleotides matching TRBD1. Germline-derived CDR1 and CDR2 are MNHEY and SVGAGI. CDR3 length equals 13 residues. After removal of 6 bases from V and 6 bases from J, the junction contained 5 bases not matched to a gene. The DNA for the CDR3 is TGTGCCAGCAGGACAGGGTTCAGTCAGCCCCAGCATTTT. Its translation is CASRTGFSQPQHF.

This clonotype qualifies as medium-sized. This rearrangement joins TRBV6-2 or TRBV6-3 to TRBJ1-2, with unresolved D. The CDR3 extends over 14 amino acids. Per germline, CDR1 MNHEY and CDR2 SVGEGT. V lost 0 bases, J lost 6 bases, and 11 bases lay in between. In DNA, the CDR3 is TGTGCCAGCAGTTACTCAAACCGCCAGCATGGCTACACCTTC. Its translation is CASSYSNRQHGYTF.

This clonotype was detected once. The V call is TRBV13, the J call TRBJ2-1; D not certain. Germline lookup yields CDR1 PRHDT and CDR2 FYEKMQ (reference sequence). The CDR3 runs 13 residues. The V gene lost 1 base and the J gene lost 5 bases, with 6 bases spanning the gap. CDR3 sequence reads: CASSLDSHNEQFF. CDR3 coding DNA: TGTGCCAGCAGCTTAGACAGCCACAATGAGCAGTTCTTC.

This clonotype is medium-sized in the sample. CDR3 in amino acids: CAWSLTGGVTGELFF. The CDR3 nucleotides are TGTGCCTGGAGTCTAACAGGGGGCGTCACCGGGGAGCTGTTTTTT. V gene TRBV30 combines with J gene TRBJ2-2; 9 nucleotides agree with TRBD1. The germline gives CDR1 GTSNPN, CDR2 SVGIG (reference sequence). The CDR3 is 15 amino acids. The V gene end was trimmed by 2 bases and the J gene end by 4 bases; junction bases not matched to a gene: 5.

This clonotype has only a few counts. The chain links TRBV4-3 to TRBJ2-6, with D perhaps given as TRBD1 or TRBD2 (5 bases each). Germline CDR1 and CDR2: LGHNA and YSLEER. The CDR3 extends over 16 amino acids. Trimming cost V 4 bases and J 2 bases, with 12 bases left between them. The CDR3 spells CASSRIGTAGANVLTF. In DNA, the CDR3 is TGCGCCAGCAGCCGGATCGGGACGGCTGGGGCCAACGTCCTGACTTTC.

CDR3 sequence: CASSLSRDLLGTQYF. CDR3 coding DNA: TGTGCCAGCAGCTTGAGCCGAGACCTCCTGGGGACCCAGTACTTC. The V and J genes are TRBV5-4 and TRBJ2-5; no clear D gene. Germline CDR1 and CDR2: SGHNT and YYREEE (reference sequence). The CDR3 has 15 residues. V dropped 1 base and J dropped 7 bases, with 17 bases sitting between them. Looking up the rest from reference TRBV5-4 and TRBJ2-5 gives the full variable domain: ETGVTQSPTHLIKTRGQQVTLRCSSQSGHNTVSWYQQALGQGPQFIFQYYREEENGRGNFPPRFSGLQFPNYSSELNVNALELDDSALYLCASSLSRDLLGTQYFGPGTRLLVL.

By share, this clonotype counts as medium-sized. The chain carries TRBV30 and TRBJ2-7; 9 bases are a match to TRBD1. Germline V lookup: CDR1 GTSNPN, CDR2 SVGIG (reference sequence). CDR3 length: 12 residues. The junction had 0 bases not matched to a gene; V was cut back by 5 bases and J by 1 base. This CDR3 is CAWGTGSYEQYF. CDR3 nucleotide sequence: TGTGCCTGGGGGACAGGGTCCTACGAGCAGTACTTC.

This clonotype is termed medium-sized. J is TRBJ1-4 and V is TRBV6-1, with TRBD1 matching over 8 bases. After removal of 6 bases from V and 8 bases from J, the junction contained 5 bases not matched to a gene. Germline values: CDR1 MNHNS, CDR2 SASEGT. This CDR3 has 13 amino acids. As DNA, the CDR3 is TGTGCCAGCAGGGGACAGGCCCTAGAAAAACTGTTTTTT. It is translated as CASRGQALEKLFF.

This clonotype qualifies as medium-sized. The chain uses TRBV7-9 and TRBJ2-2, with D perhaps matching TRBD1 (6 bases). The ends were cut back, 10 bases at V and 1 base at J, with 13 bases in the middle. The CDR3 is 14 amino acids. Germline V gene data show CDR1 as SEHNR and CDR2 as FQNEAQ (reference sequence). In DNA form, the CDR3 reads TGTGCCACCACAGGGACAAGGAACACCGGGGAGCTGTTTTTT. The encoded protein is CATTGTRNTGELFF.

In its sample, this clonotype is medium-sized. The chain combines TRBV12-3 or TRBV12-4 with TRBJ2-2; no definite D call. The CDR3 is 13 amino acids. The V end was cut by 7 bases, the J end by 3 bases, with 9 bases between. In nucleotides, the CDR3 is TGTGCCAGCAACCTAGGGTACACCGGGGAGCTGTTTTTT. Translated, it gives CASNLGYTGELFF.